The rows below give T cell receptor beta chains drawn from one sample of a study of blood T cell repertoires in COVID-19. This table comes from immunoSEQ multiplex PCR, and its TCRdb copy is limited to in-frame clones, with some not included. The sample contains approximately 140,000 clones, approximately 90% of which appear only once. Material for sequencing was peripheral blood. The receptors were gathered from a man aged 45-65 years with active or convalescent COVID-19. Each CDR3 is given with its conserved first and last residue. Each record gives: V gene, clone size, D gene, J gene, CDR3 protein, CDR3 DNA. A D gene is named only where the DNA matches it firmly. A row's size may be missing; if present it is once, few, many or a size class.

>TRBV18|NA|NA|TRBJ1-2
CASSPSGGAYGYTF
TGTGCCAGCTCACCATCTGGGGGGGCCTATGGCTACACCTTC
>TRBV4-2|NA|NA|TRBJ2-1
CASSLNLFLDEQFF
TGTGCCAGCAGCCTGAACCTATTCTTGGATGAGCAGTTCTTC
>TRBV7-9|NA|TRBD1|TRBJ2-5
CASSNFHLRDREETQYF
TGTGCCAGCAGCAACTTCCACCTTCGGGACAGAGAAGAGACCCAGTACTTC
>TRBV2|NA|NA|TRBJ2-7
CASKGDYEQYF
TGTGCCTCCAAGGGGGACTACGAGCAGTACTTC
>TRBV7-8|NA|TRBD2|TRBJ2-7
CASSHRLAGHYEQYF
TGTGCCAGCAGCCACCGACTAGCGGGACACTACGAGCAGTACTTC
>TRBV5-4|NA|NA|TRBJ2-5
CASSLVPGETQYF
TGTGCCAGCAGCTTGGTTCCCGGGGAGACCCAGTACTTC
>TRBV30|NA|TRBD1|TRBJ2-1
CAWSPQGDEQFF
TGTGCCTGGAGTCCACAGGGGGATGAGCAGTTCTTC
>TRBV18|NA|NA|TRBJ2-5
CASSPEQGVGETQYF
TGTGCCAGCTCACCAGAACAGGGAGTGGGAGAGACCCAGTACTTC
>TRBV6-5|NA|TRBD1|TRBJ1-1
CAITDRGGRISEAFF
TGTGCCATTACAGACAGGGGAGGGAGAATTTCTGAAGCTTTCTTT
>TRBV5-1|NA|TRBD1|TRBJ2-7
CASSYWTGDSYEQYF
TGCGCCAGCAGCTATTGGACAGGAGACTCCTACGAGCAGTACTTC
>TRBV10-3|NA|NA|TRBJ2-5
CAISGQEETQYF
TGTGCCATCAGTGGACAGGAAGAGACCCAGTACTTC
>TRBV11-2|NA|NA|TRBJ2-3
CASSLTGASGLTDTQYF
TGTGCCAGCAGCCTAACGGGGGCTAGCGGACTAACAGATACGCAGTATTTT
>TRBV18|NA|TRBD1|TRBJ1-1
CASSPDVLGQEAFF
TGTGCCAGCTCACCGGACGTCCTGGGACAGGAAGCTTTCTTT
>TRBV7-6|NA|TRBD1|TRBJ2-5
CASSPGTGFSETQYF
TGTGCCAGCAGCCCGGGGACAGGGTTTAGCGAGACCCAGTACTTC
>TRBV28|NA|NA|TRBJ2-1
CASSFRQLYNEQFF
TGTGCCAGCAGTTTCCGACAGCTCTACAATGAGCAGTTCTTC
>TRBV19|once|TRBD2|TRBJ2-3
CASRELAGRTDTQYF
TGTGCCAGTAGGGAGTTAGCGGGACGCACAGATACGCAGTATTTT
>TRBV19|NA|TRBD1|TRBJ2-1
CASSISLDRGFTYNEQFF
TGTGCCAGTAGTATTTCGCTTGACAGGGGGTTTACCTACAATGAGCAGTTCTTC